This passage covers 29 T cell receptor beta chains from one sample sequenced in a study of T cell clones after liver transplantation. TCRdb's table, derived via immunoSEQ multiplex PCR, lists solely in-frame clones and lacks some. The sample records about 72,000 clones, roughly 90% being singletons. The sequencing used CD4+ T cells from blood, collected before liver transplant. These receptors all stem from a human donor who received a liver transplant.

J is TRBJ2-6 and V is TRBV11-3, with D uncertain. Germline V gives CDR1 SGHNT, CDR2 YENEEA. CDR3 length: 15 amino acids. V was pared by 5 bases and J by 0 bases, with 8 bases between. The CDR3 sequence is CASSMTLSGANVLTF. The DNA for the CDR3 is TGTGCCAGCAGCATGACTCTCTCTGGGGCCAACGTCCTGACTTTC.

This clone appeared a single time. CDR3 in amino acids: CASSLIRGNTEAFF. The CDR3 nucleotides read TGTGCCAGCAGTCTAATAAGGGGTAACACTGAAGCTTTCTTT. The V and J genes are TRBV28 and TRBJ1-1; D perhaps matches TRBD1 (5 bases). CDR1 is MDHEN and CDR2 is SYDVKM in the germline V gene. Trimming left V 5 bases short and J 2 bases short, with 12 bases between. The CDR3 covers 14 residues. The full variable domain, completed using reference TRBV28 and TRBJ1-1, is DVKVTQSSRYLVKRTGEKVFLECVQDMDHENMFWYRQDPGLGLRLIYFSYDVKMKEKGDIPEGYSVSREKKERFSLILESASTNQTSMYLCASSLIRGNTEAFFGQGTRLTVV.

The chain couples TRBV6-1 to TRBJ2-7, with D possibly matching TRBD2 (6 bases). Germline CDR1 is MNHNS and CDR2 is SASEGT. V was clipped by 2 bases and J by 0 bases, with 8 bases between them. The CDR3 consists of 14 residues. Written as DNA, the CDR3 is TGTGCCAGCAGTGAACCGGGACTCTCCTACGAGCAGTACTTC. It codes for CASSEPGLSYEQYF.

CDR3 nucleotide sequence: TGCAGCGGTCAGACAGCCAACACTGAAGCTTTCTTT. This gives the protein CSGQTANTEAFF. This chain uses TRBV29-1 with TRBJ1-1; the D gene is possibly TRBD1 (5 bases). Trimming removed 7 bases from V and 2 bases from J, with 11 bases in between. The CDR3 runs to 12 residues. Germline V gene lookup returns CDR1 SQVTM and CDR2 ANQGSEA.

The CDR3 sequence: CASGRDNQRGETQYF. The CDR3 DNA sequence: TGTGCCAGTGGTCGGGACAACCAAAGAGGAGAGACCCAGTACTTC. The genes are TRBV19 and TRBJ2-5; the D gene is possibly TRBD1 (6 bases). The CDR3 spans 15 residues. Germline V gene data show CDR1 as LNHDA and CDR2 as SQIVND (reference sequence). V lost 8 bases, J lost 4 bases, and 20 bases lay in between.

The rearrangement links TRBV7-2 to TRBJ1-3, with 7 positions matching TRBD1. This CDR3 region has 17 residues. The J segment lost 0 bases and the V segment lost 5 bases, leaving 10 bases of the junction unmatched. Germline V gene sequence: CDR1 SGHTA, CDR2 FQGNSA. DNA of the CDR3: TGTGCCAGCAGCCCGGGAGGGGGCAGGGACTCTGGAAACACCATATATTTT. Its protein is CASSPGGGRDSGNTIYF.

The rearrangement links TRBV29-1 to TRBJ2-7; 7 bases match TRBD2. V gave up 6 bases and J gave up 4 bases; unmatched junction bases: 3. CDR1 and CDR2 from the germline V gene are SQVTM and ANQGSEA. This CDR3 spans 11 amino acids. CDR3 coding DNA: TGCAGCGTGGGGGGGGTGTACGAGCAGTACTTC. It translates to CSVGGVYEQYF.

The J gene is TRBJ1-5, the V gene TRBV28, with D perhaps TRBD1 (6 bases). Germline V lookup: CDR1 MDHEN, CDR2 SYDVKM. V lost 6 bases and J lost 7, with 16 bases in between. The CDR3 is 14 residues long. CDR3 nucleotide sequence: TGTGCCAGCAGACACAGGGCCCGGGAACAGCCCCAGCATTTT. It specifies CASRHRAREQPQHF.

CDR3 DNA: TGTGCCAGCAGCTCAGGGACTAGCGGGCACGAGCAGTTCTTC. Amino acids: CASSSGTSGHEQFF. The chain links TRBV21-1 to TRBJ2-1; TRBD2, the table's D call, lacks a check against the DNA. TRBV21-1 is assigned pseudogene status. The CDR3 is made up of 14 amino acids.

The CDR3 nucleotides read TGTGCCAGCAGCCCCGGGGAAGGAGGCACGGAGGCCCTCCAAGAGACCCAGTACTTC. Translating it yields CASSPGEGGTEALQETQYF. This rearrangement joins TRBV5-8 to TRBJ2-5; TRBD2 might be the D (5 bases). Per germline, CDR1 SGHTS and CDR2 YDEGEE. The CDR3 length is 19 residues. Trimming removed 4 bases at V and 1 base at J, with 26 bases between.

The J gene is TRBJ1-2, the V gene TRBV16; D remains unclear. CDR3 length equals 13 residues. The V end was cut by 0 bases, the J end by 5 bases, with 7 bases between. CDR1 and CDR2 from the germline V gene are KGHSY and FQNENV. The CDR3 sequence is CASSQSSLYGYTF. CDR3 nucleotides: TGTGCCAGCAGCCAATCGTCCCTTTATGGCTACACCTTC.

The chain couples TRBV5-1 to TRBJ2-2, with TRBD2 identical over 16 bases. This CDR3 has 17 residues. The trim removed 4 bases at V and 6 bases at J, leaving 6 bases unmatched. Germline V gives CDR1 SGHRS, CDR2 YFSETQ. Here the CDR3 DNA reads TGCGCCAGCAGCCCGGGACTAGCGGGAGGGTTGGCCGGGGAGCTGTTTTTT. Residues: CASSPGLAGGLAGELFF.

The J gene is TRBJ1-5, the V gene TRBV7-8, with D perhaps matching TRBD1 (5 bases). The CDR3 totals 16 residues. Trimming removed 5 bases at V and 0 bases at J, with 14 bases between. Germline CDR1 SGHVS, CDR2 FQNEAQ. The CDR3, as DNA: TGTGCCAGCAGCCTTTGGGGCAGGGATAGCAATCAGCCCCAGCATTTT. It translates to CASSLWGRDSNQPQHF.

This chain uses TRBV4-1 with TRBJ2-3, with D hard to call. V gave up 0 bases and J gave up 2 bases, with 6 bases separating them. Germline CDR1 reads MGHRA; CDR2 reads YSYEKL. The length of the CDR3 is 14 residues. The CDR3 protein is CASSQDRTTDTQYF. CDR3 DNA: TGCGCCAGCAGCCAAGATCGGACCACAGATACGCAGTATTTT.

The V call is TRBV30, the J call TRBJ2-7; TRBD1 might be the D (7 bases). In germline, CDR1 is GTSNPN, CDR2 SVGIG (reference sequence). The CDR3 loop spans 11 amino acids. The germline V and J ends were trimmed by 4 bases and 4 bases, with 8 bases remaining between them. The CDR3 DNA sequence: TGTGCCTGGACAGGGGGGTACGAGCAGTACTTC. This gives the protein CAWTGGYEQYF.

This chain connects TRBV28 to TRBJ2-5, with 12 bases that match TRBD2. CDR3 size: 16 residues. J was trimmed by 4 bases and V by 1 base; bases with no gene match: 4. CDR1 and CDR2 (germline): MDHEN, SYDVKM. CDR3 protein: CASSLSLAGGVETQYF. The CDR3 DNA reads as TGTGCCAGCAGTTTATCACTAGCGGGAGGTGTAGAGACCCAGTACTTC.

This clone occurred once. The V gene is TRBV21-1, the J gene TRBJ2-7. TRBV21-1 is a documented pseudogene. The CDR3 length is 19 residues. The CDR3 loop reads CASSKADGRVGVKNHEQYF. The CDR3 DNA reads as TGTGCCAGCAGCAAAGCGGACGGCCGCGTAGGAGTAAAGAACCACGAGCAGTACTTC.

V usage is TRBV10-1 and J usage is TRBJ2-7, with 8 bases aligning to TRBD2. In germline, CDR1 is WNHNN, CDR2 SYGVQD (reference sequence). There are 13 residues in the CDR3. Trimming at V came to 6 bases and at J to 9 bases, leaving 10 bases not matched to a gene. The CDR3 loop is CASSAGTSHRQYF. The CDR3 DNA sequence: TGCGCCAGCAGCGCCGGGACTAGTCATCGGCAGTACTTC.

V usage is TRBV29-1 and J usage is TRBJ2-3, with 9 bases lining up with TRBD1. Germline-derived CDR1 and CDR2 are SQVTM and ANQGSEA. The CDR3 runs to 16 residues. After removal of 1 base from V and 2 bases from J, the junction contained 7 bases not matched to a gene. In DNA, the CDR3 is TGCAGCGTTGAAGGAACCGGGACAGGGCCCACAGATACGCAGTATTTT. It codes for CSVEGTGTGPTDTQYF.

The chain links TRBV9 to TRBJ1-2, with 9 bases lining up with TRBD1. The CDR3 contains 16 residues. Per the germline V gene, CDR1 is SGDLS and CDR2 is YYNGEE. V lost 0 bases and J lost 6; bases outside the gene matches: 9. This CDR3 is CASSVALGQGSDGYTF. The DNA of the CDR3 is TGTGCCAGCAGCGTAGCCTTGGGACAGGGTTCGGATGGCTACACCTTC.

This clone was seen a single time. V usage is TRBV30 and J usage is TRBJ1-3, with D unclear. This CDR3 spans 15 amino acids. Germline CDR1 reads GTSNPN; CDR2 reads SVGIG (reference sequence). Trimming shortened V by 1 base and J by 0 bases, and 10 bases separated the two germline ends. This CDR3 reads CAWSGRQISGNTIYF. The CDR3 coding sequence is TGTGCCTGGAGTGGAAGGCAAATCTCTGGAAACACCATATATTTT.

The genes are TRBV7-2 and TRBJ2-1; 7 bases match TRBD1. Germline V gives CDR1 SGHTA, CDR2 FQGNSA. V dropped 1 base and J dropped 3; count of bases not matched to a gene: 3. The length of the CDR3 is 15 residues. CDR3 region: CASSLDQGVYNEQFF. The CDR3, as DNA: TGTGCCAGCAGCTTAGACCAGGGGGTCTACAATGAGCAGTTCTTC.

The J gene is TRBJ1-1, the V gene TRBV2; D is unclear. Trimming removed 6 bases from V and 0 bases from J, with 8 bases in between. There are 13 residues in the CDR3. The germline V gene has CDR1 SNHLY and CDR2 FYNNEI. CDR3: CASRADMNTEAFF. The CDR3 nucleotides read TGTGCCAGCAGGGCGGATATGAACACTGAAGCTTTCTTT.

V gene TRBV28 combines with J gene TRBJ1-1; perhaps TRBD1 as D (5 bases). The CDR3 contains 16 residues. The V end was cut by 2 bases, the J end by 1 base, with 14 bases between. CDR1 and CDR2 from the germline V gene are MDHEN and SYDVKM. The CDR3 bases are TGTGCCAGCAGTTTACGGGGGGGACCGGCGAACACTGAAGCTTTCTTT. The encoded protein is CASSLRGGPANTEAFF.

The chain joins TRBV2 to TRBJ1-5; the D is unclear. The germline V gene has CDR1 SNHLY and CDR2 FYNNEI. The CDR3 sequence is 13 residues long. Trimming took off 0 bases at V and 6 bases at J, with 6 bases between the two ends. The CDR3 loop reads CASSEAGIQPQHF. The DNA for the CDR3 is TGTGCCAGCAGTGAAGCAGGGATTCAGCCCCAGCATTTT.

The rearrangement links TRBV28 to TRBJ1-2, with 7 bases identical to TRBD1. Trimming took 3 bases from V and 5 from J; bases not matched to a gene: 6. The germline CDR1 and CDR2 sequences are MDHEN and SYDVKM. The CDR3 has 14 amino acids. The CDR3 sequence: CASSFYRGEYGYTF. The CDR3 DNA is TGTGCCAGCAGTTTTTACAGGGGAGAGTATGGCTACACCTTC.

CDR3 bases: TGTGCCAGCAGTATCACCAACACCGGGGAGCTGTTTTTT. Its translation: CASSITNTGELFF. The chain recombines TRBV28 with TRBJ2-2; D not resolved. Germline V gene sequence: CDR1 MDHEN, CDR2 SYDVKM. This CDR3 has 13 amino acids. V dropped 5 bases and J dropped 2 bases, with 6 bases sitting between them.

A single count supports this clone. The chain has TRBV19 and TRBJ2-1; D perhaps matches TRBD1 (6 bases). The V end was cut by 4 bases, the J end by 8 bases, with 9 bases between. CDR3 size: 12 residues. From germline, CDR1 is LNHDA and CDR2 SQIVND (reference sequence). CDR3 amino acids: CASSRGRYEQFF. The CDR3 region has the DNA TGTGCCAGTAGTAGGGGGCGGTATGAGCAGTTCTTC.

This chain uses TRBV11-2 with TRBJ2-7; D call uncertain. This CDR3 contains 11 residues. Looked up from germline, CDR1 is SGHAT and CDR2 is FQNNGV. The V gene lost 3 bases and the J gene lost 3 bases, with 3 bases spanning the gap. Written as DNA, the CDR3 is TGTGCCAGCAGCTTCGACTACGAGCAGTACTTC. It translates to CASSFDYEQYF.